The 26 T cell receptor beta chains reported below all come from one sample, sequenced in a study of T cell repertoires in cytomegalovirus infection. MiXCR, run by TCRdb on the reads, gives a single entry per CDR3 protein. This table holds roughly 860,000 distinct CDR3 sequences, 32% found once. For these TCRs, the target antigens are not known. This material consisted of cultured CD8+ T cells from PBMCs, taken from culture after CMV antigen stimulation. The receptors shown here come from a human donor in good health (CMV status not recorded). Some clones in this sample may be carry-over from other donors' samples.

Turning to this clonotype: A much larger clone differs from this one at a single base, so this may be a read error. The chain uses TRBV6-1 and TRBJ2-3; D perhaps matches TRBD1 (5 bases). The J call is in doubt because the DNA end fits TRBJ1-5 better. The CDR3 runs to 15 residues. Germline V CDR1 and CDR2: MNHNS, SASEGT. CDR3 nucleotide sequence: TGTGCCAGCAGTGAAGGGTGGGGGGTTACAGATACGCAGCATTTT. This gives the protein CASSEGWGVTDTQHF.

This clonotype was detected a few times. The genes are TRBV9 and TRBJ1-1; no definite D call. The CDR3 spans 16 residues. Trimming pared 3 bases from V and 0 bases from J, leaving 15 bases between. Germline CDR1 SGDLS, CDR2 YYNGEE. The chain's CDR3 is CASSGDPGGMNTEAFF. In DNA, the CDR3 is TGTGCCAGCAGCGGAGACCCTGGAGGGATGAACACTGAAGCTTTCTTT.

Concerning this clonotype: A single base separates this from a much larger clone, so it may be a read error. The CDR3 loop reads CVSSPNPGHLNTEAFF. In DNA, the CDR3 is TGTGTCAGCAGCCCAAACCCGGGACACCTGAACACTGAAGCTTTCTTT. The chain uses TRBV7-2 and TRBJ1-1; D is perhaps TRBD1 (6 bases). Per the germline V gene, CDR1 is SGHTA and CDR2 is FQGNSA. The CDR3 runs to 16 residues.

The V gene is TRBV28, the J gene TRBJ2-3; 7 bases are shared with TRBD1. From germline, CDR1 is MDHEN and CDR2 SYDVKM. The ends lost 7 bases at V and 5 bases at J; junction bases unmatched: 9. The CDR3 spans 14 residues. The CDR3 reads CASTSKRGRDTQYF. The CDR3 DNA follows: TGTGCCAGCACCTCAAAGAGGGGGCGAGATACGCAGTATTTT.

This clonotype has a handful of counts. V gene TRBV7-9 combines with J gene TRBJ2-7; D might be TRBD1 (5 bases). Germline CDR1 and CDR2: SEHNR and FQNEAQ (reference sequence). CDR3 length equals 16 residues. Trimming removed 6 bases at V and 4 bases at J, with 22 bases between. The CDR3 DNA reads TGTGCCAGCAGTGGAGTGGACACGGATCGGGCTTACGAGCAGTACGTC. Its translation is CASSGVDTDRAYEQYV.

At least ten counts were recorded for this clonotype. The V call is TRBV10-3, the J call TRBJ2-5, with D maybe TRBD2 (5 bases). V dropped 6 bases and J dropped 2 bases, with 16 bases sitting between them. Germline loops: CDR1 ENHRY, CDR2 SYGVKD. This CDR3 spans 15 amino acids. Here the CDR3 reads CAIRPEDSWQETQYF. DNA of the CDR3: TGTGCCATCAGACCGGAGGACTCCTGGCAAGAGACCCAGTACTTC.

The DNA for the CDR3 is TGTGCCAGCAGCCATTGGGGGAAGGTGAACACTGAAGCTTTCTTT. Its protein is CASSHWGKVNTEAFF. V usage is TRBV14 and J usage is TRBJ1-1, with D possibly matching TRBD1 (5 bases). The CDR3 length is 15 residues. Germline assignment: CDR1 SGHDN and CDR2 FVKESK. V was clipped by 3 bases and J by 0 bases, with 11 bases between them.

In this sample, this clonotype turned up many times. Sequence at one end of the junction differs from germline and may be a read error. The chain has TRBV6-5 and TRBJ2-5; a possible D gene is TRBD1 (7 bases). The CDR3 runs 13 residues. Per germline, CDR1 MNHEY and CDR2 SVGAGI. The CDR3 DNA reads TGTGCCAGCAGCTACTCAGGGGGGGAGACCCAGTACTTC. The encoded protein is CASSYSGGETQYF.

In its sample, this clonotype was seen many times. V usage is TRBV7-9 and J usage is TRBJ2-6; possibly TRBD2 for D (6 bases). Germline CDR1 and CDR2: SEHNR and FQNEAQ (reference sequence). The V and J ends lost 0 bases and 3 bases respectively, with 15 bases between them. This CDR3 region has 18 residues. The CDR3 sequence: CASSLAQGDLHGANVLTF. The CDR3 DNA reads TGTGCCAGCAGCTTAGCTCAAGGGGACTTACATGGGGCCAACGTCCTGACTTTC. The whole variable domain, remainder taken from reference TRBV7-9 and TRBJ2-6, is DTGVSQNPRHKITKRGQNVTFRCDPISEHNRLYWYRQTLGQGPEFLTYFQNEAQLEKSRLLSDRFSAERPKGSFSTLEIQRTEQGDSAMYLCASSLAQGDLHGANVLTFGAGSRLTVL.

With regard to this clonotype: Its ends do not fully match the called genes, so a read error is possible. The chain has TRBV2 and TRBJ2-5; D perhaps matches TRBD2 (5 bases). CDR1 is SNHLY and CDR2 is FYNNEI in the germline V gene. The CDR3 contains 13 residues. The CDR3 protein is CASTADYQEIQYF. CDR3 in DNA: TGTGCCAGCACGGCAGACTACCAAGAGATCCAGTACTTC.

This clonotype occurred a few times. The gene calls are TRBV4-1 and TRBJ2-1; 12 bases map to TRBD2. Germline CDR1 and CDR2: MGHRA and YSYEKL. V shed 3 bases and J 1 base; nucleotides not matched to a gene: 4. The CDR3 is 17 residues long. CDR3 sequence (DNA): TGCGCCAGCAGCCAGGTCCTAGCGGGGGGGTCCTACAATGAGCAGTTCTTC. It translates to CASSQVLAGGSYNEQFF.

The gene calls are TRBV7-2 and TRBJ2-3; 12 nucleotides match TRBD2. Germline CDR1 and CDR2: SGHTA and FQGNSA. The CDR3 loop spans 17 amino acids. Trimming cost V 5 bases and J 2 bases; bases outside gene matches: 8. In DNA, the CDR3 is TGTGCCAGCAGCCCGCGACTAGCGGGGGTACTCACAGATACGCAGTATTTT. Protein product: CASSPRLAGVLTDTQYF.

The chain has TRBV6-5 and TRBJ2-1; D is unresolved. The CDR3 contains 14 residues. V lost 0 bases to trimming and J lost 5 bases, with 8 bases between them. Germline CDR1 is MNHEY and CDR2 is SVGAGI. CDR3 in DNA: TGTGCCAGCAGTTACTCGCCGGCGAACAATGAGCAGTTCTTC. Translated, it gives CASSYSPANNEQFF.

The V call is TRBV7-2, the J call TRBJ1-1; D gene ambiguous. CDR3 size: 12 residues. Germline CDR1 SGHTA, CDR2 FQGNSA. Trimming cost V 5 bases and J 3 bases, with 7 bases left between them. DNA of the CDR3: TGTACCAGCAGCCTCGGGTACACTGAAGCTTTCTTT. It is translated as CTSSLGYTEAFF.

The chain has TRBV2 and TRBJ1-5; 9 positions match TRBD1. Germline CDR1 reads SNHLY; CDR2 reads FYNNEI. The ends lost 10 bases at V and 1 base at J; junction bases unmatched: 8. The CDR3 length is 15 residues. CDR3 sequence: CAIAHGTGSNQPQHF. For the CDR3, the DNA is TGTGCCATAGCGCATGGGACAGGGAGCAATCAGCCCCAGCATTTT.

The CDR3 DNA reads as TGCGCCAGCAGAACTACAGGGTCCGGCTCCTACAATGAGCAGTTCTTC. This gives the protein CASRTTGSGSYNEQFF. The V call is TRBV5-1, the J call TRBJ2-1, with D possibly being TRBD1 (6 bases). Germline CDR1 and CDR2: SGHRS and YFSETQ. The CDR3 length is 16 residues. V was clipped by 5 bases and J by 0 bases, with 15 bases between them.

This clonotype has only a few counts. The CDR3 nucleotides read TGTGCCAGCAGTTGGACCAAGCGGGGTCATCCGGAAGAGACCCAGTACTTC. This translates into CASSWTKRGHPEETQYF. The genes are TRBV12-3 or TRBV12-4 and TRBJ2-5; TRBD2 matches at 7 bases. V was clipped by 4 bases and J by 3 bases; unmatched bases: 14. This CDR3 is 17 amino acids long.

This rearrangement joins TRBV6-1 to TRBJ1-1, with 8 bases identical to TRBD1. The CDR3 extends over 14 amino acids. Looked up from germline, CDR1 is MNHNS and CDR2 is SASEGT. The trim removed 5 bases at V and 6 bases at J, leaving 8 bases unmatched. This CDR3 is CASSPRTGFPEAFF. CDR3 sequence (DNA): TGTGCCAGCAGTCCTCGGACAGGGTTCCCTGAAGCTTTCTTT.

This clonotype was found once. This sequence joins TRBV12-5 and TRBJ1-1; 7 bases fit TRBD1. Germline CDR1 is LGHNT and CDR2 is FRNRAP. Germline trimming cut 4 bases from V and 3 bases from J; bases unmatched to any gene: 14. The CDR3 sequence is 17 residues long. The CDR3 nucleotides read TGTGCTAGTGGTTACGGACAGGAAAGACGGGGAGACACTGAAGCTTTCTTT. Residues: CASGYGQERRGDTEAFF.

This clonotype came up many times. The rearrangement joins TRBV7-2 to TRBJ1-5, with D possibly TRBD1 on 5 matching bases. The CDR3 contains 16 residues. The V end was cut by 1 base, the J end by 0 bases, with 10 bases between. The germline V gene encodes CDR1 SGHTA and CDR2 FQGNSA. DNA of the CDR3: TGTGCCAGCAGCTTAGAAAGGGGAATTAGCAATCAGCCCCAGCATTTT. Translation: CASSLERGISNQPQHF.

The chain employs TRBV9 and TRBJ1-1; TRBD1 matches at 9 bases. CDR3 length: 13 residues. V shed 4 bases, J shed 11 bases, and the junction held 9 bases outside the gene matches. The germline CDR1 and CDR2 sequences are SGDLS and YYNGEE. The CDR3 loop is CASSSRTGATAFF. DNA for the CDR3: TGTGCCAGCAGCTCCCGGACAGGGGCCACGGCTTTCTTT. Full variable domain (remainder filled in from reference TRBV9 and TRBJ1-1): DSGVTQTPKHLITATGQRVTLRCSPRSGDLSVYWYQQSLDQGLQFLIQYYNGEERAKGNILERFSAQQFPDLHSELNLSSLELGDSALYFCASSSRTGATAFFGQGTRLTVV.

The rearrangement joins TRBV29-1 to TRBJ1-5; no definite D call. The V gene lost 3 bases and the J gene lost 2 bases, with 8 bases spanning the gap. Germline CDR1 SQVTM, CDR2 ANQGSEA. CDR3 length: 13 amino acids. In nucleotides, the CDR3 is TGCAGCGTTGAGTCGGGCCGCAATCAGCCCCAGCATTTT. As protein: CSVESGRNQPQHF.

V usage is TRBV20-1 and J usage is TRBJ2-7, with D perhaps TRBD2 (7 bases). The germline V gene has CDR1 DFQATT and CDR2 SNEGSKA (reference sequence). The V end lost 5 bases, the J end lost 2 bases, and 19 bases lay between the germline ends. The CDR3 contains 15 residues. The CDR3: CSAPRVGGATYEQYV. The CDR3 region has the DNA TGCAGTGCTCCCCGAGTAGGGGGGGCAACCTACGAGCAGTACGTC.

This clonotype has ten or more counts. The V gene is TRBV7-8, the J gene TRBJ1-2, with 7 bases identical to TRBD1. Trimming at V came to 3 bases and at J to 6 bases, leaving 4 bases not matched to a gene. Germline V CDR1 and CDR2: SGHVS, FQNEAQ. This CDR3 contains 13 residues. The CDR3, as DNA: TGTGCCAGCAGCTTTAGGGGGCTAGATGGCTACACCTTC. Amino acid sequence: CASSFRGLDGYTF.

This clonotype has a handful of counts. The chain couples TRBV7-9 to TRBJ2-3; D uncertain. In germline, CDR1 is SEHNR, CDR2 FQNEAQ (reference sequence). Trimming left V 6 bases short and J 0 bases short, with 16 bases between. CDR3 length: 16 amino acids. DNA of the CDR3: TGTGCCAGCAGGCACTGGGGTCCGTTTAGCACAGATACGCAGTATTTT. Translating gives CASRHWGPFSTDTQYF. The full variable domain, with the rest looked up from reference TRBV7-9 and TRBJ2-3, is DTGVSQNPRHKITKRGQNVTFRCDPISEHNRLYWYRQTLGQGPEFLTYFQNEAQLEKSRLLSDRFSAERPKGSFSTLEIQRTEQGDSAMYLCASRHWGPFSTDTQYFGPGTRLTVL.

The genes are TRBV27 and TRBJ2-2, with 11 bases fitting TRBD1. J gave up 6 bases and V 6 bases, and 3 bases lay outside the gene matches. In germline, CDR1 is MNHEY, CDR2 SMNVEV (reference sequence). The CDR3 loop spans 14 amino acids. The CDR3 protein is CASSWTGGPGELFF. The CDR3 DNA follows: TGTGCCAGCAGCTGGACAGGGGGCCCCGGGGAGCTGTTTTTT.